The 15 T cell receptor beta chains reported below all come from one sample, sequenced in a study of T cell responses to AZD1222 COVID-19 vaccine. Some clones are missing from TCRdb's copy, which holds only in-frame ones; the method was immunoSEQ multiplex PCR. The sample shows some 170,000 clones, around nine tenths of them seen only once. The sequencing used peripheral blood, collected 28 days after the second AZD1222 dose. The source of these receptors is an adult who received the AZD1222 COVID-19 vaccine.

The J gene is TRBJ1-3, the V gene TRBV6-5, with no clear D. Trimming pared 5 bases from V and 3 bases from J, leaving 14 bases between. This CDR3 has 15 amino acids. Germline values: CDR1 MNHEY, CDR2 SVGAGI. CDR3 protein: CASSPRLKGGNTIYF. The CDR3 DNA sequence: TGTGCCAGCAGTCCAAGACTTAAAGGTGGAAACACCATATATTTT.

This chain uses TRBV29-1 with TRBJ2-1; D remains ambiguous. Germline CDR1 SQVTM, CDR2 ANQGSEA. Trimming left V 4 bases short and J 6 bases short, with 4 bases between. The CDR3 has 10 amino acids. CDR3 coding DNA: TGCAGCGTTGTCATCAATGAGCAGTTCTTC. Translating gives CSVVINEQFF.

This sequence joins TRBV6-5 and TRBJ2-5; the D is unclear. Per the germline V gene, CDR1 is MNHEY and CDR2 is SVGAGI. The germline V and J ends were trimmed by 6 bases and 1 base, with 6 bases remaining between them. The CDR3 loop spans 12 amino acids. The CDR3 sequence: CASRRSQETQYF. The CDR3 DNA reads TGTGCCAGCAGGAGGTCCCAAGAGACCCAGTACTTC.

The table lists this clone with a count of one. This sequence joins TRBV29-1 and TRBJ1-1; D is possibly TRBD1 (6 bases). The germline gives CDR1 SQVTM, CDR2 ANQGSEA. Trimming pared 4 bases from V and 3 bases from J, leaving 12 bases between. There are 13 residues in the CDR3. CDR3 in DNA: TGCAGCGTTGCTTTCAGGGGTGACACTGAAGCTTTCTTT. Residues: CSVAFRGDTEAFF.

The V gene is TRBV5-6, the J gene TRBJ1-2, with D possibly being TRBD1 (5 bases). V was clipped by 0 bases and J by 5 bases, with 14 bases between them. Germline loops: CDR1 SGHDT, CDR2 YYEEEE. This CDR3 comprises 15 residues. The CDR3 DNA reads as TGTGCCAGCAGCTTGGCCGGCAGGGTAGTATATGGCTACACCTTC. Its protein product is CASSLAGRVVYGYTF.

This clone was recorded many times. CDR3 DNA: TGTGCCAGTTCCGGGACACCAATAGACGAGCAGTTCTTC. Its translation: CASSGTPIDEQFF. The chain couples TRBV19 to TRBJ2-1, with D possibly TRBD1 on 6 matching bases. Trimming took off 8 bases at V and 10 bases at J, with 18 bases between the two ends. Germline CDR1 is LNHDA and CDR2 is SQIVND (reference sequence). There are 13 residues in the CDR3.

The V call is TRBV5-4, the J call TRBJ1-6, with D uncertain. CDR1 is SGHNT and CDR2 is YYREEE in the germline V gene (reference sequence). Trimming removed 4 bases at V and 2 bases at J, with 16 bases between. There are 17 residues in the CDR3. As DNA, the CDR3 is TGTGCCAGCAGCGGCGGTTCGGGAGGCGCCTATAATTCACCCCTCCACTTT. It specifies CASSGGSGGAYNSPLHF.

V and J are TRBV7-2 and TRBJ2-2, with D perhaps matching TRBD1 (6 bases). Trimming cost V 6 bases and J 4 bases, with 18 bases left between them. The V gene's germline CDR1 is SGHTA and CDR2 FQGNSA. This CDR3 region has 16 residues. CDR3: CASSTQRQARTGELFF. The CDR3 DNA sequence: TGTGCCAGCAGTACCCAACGACAGGCCCGCACCGGGGAGCTGTTTTTT.

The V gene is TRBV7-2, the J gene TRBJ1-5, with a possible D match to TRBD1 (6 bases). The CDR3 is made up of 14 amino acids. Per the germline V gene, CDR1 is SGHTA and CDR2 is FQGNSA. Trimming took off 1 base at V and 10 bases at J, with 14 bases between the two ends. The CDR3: CASSLGTRQDPQHF. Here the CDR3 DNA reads TGTGCCAGCAGCTTAGGAACAAGACAGGACCCCCAGCATTTT.

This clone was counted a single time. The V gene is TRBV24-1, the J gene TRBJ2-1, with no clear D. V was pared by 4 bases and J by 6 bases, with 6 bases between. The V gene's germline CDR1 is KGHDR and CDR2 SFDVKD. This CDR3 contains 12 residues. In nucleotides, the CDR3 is TGTGCCACCAGTGAATGGGGCAATGAGCAGTTCTTC. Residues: CATSEWGNEQFF.

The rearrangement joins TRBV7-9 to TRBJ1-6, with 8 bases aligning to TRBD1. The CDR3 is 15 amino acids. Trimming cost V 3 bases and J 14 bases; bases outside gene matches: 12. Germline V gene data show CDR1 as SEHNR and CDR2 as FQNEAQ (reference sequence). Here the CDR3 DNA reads TGTGCCAGCAGCTTCAGCGAACAGGGGGTAGTGGCCCTCCACTTT. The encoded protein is CASSFSEQGVVALHF.

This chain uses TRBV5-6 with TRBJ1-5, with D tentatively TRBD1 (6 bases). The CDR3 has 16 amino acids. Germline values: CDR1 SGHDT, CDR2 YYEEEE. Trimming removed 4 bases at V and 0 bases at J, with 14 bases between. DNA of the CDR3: TGTGCCAGCAGCGCCGGGACACTCTATAGCAATCAGCCCCAGCATTTT. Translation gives CASSAGTLYSNQPQHF.

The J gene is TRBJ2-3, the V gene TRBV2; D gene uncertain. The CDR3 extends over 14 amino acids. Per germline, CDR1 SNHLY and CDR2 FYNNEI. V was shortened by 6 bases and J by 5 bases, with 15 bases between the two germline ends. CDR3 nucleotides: TGTGCCAGCAGGGCCCCTAACCATGGAGATACGCAGTATTTT. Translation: CASRAPNHGDTQYF.

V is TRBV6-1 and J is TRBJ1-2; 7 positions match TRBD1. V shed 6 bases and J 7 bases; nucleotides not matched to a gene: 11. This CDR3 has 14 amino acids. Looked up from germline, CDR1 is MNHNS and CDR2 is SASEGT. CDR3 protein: CASRDRQGGFGYTF. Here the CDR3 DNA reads TGTGCCAGCAGAGACAGACAGGGAGGCTTTGGCTACACCTTC.

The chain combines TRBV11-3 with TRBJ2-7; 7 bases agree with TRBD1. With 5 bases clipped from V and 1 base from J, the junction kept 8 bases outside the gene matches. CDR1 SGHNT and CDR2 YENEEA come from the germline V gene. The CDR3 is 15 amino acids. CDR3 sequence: CASSPGTAYSYEQYF. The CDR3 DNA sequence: TGTGCCAGCAGCCCGGGGACAGCCTATTCCTACGAGCAGTACTTC.